This T cell receptor (beta chain) stems from a study of T cells expressing NK-cell markers. Study-wide results and caveats: The study found dominant NKG2C+ clonotypes at about 1.0-7.0% of CD8+ T cells in about 6 donors.

For each CDR3 protein, TCRdb gives one entry from its re-call of the 5' RACE reads, without DNA. The table for this sample gives about half a million distinct CDR3 sequences. The CDR3 totals 16 residues. The germline gives CDR1 DFQATT, CDR2 SNEGSKA (reference sequence). A remark on this clonotype: What it recognizes is unknown.

The sample comprised blood T cells: a sorted CD56 or NKG2C T cell subset, CD4+ or CD8+ T cells, or bulk PBMC T cells (not recorded which). This sequence was found in a woman in her 50s in good health. The chain employs TRBV20-1 and TRBJ2-5; TCRdb reports TRBD2, a call that lacks DNA to check it against. The CDR3: CSARDLGTSFGETQYF.